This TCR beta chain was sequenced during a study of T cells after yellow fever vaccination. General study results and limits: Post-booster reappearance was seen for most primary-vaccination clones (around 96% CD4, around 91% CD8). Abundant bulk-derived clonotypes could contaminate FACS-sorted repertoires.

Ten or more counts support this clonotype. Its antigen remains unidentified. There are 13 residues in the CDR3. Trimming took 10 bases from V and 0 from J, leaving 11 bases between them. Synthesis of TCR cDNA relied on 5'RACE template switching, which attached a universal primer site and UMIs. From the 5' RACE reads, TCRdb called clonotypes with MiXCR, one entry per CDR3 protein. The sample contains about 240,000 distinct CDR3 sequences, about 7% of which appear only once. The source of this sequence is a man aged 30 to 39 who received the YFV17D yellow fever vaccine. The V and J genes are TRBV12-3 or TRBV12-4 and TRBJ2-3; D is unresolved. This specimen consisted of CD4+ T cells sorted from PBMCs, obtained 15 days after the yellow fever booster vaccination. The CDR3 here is CATLQPSTDTQYF. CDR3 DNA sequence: TGTGCCACCTTGCAGCCGAGCACAGATACGCAGTATTTT.